This TCR beta chain came from a study of blood T cells in healthy people across ages. Sample-barcoded 5' priming and a J-beta primer mix drove a second PCR of roughly 7 to 11 cycles. MiXCR, run by TCRdb on the 5' RACE reads, gives a single entry per CDR3 protein. The repertoire holds about 500,000 distinct CDR3 sequences, with about 25% as singletons. CDR3 length: 16 amino acids. Germline V gene data show CDR1 as LGHNA and CDR2 as YNFKEQ. The same sample was also studied in work on T cells of mothers and their children.

The receptor comes from a boy younger than 18 in good health. The chain employs TRBV4-2 and TRBJ2-1; maybe TRBD1 (5 bases). The better agreement between TRBJ2-7 and the DNA end casts doubt on the J call. The sequenced sample consisted of blood. The CDR3 is CASSQDQGTPSYEQYF. CDR3 in DNA: TGTGCCAGCAGCCAAGATCAGGGCACCCCCTCCTACGAGCAGTACTTC.